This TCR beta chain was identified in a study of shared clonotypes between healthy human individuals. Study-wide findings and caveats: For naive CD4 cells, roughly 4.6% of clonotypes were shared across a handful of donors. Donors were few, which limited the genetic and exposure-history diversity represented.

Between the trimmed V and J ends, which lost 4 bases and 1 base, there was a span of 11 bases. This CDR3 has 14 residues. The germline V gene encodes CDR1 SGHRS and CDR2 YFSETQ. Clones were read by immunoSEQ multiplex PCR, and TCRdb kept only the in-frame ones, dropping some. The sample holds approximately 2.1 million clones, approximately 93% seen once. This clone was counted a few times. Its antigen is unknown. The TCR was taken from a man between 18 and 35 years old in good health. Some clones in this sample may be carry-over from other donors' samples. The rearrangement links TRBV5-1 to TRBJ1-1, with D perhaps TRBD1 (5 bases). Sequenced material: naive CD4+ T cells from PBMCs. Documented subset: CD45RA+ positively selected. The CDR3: CASSAGDGNTEAFF. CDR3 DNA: TGCGCCAGCAGCGCCGGGGACGGGAACACTGAAGCTTTCTTT.